A single sample is the source of the 20 T cell receptor beta chains below, sequenced in a study of cytomegalovirus exposure and HLA in healthy donors. PCR involved 60 Vbeta and 13 Jbeta primers. Profiling relied on immunoSEQ multiplex PCR, and the TCRdb table lists in-frame clones only, not all of them. This repertoire shows about 160,000 clones, about 77% found once; its top ten account for 7.4%. The sample consisted of PBMCs. Source of these receptors: a male donor in good health and CMV-seropositive.

This clone was observed once. The chain carries TRBV15 and TRBJ1-2; no clear D gene. Germline assignment: CDR1 LNHNV and CDR2 YYDKDF (reference sequence). Trimming cost V 2 bases and J 7 bases, with 8 bases left between them. The CDR3 contains 12 residues. CDR3: CATSRPLGGYTF. The CDR3 DNA follows: TGTGCCACCAGCAGACCGCTCGGTGGCTACACCTTC.

A few counts support this clone. The V gene is TRBV2, the J gene TRBJ2-2, with a weak D call TRBD2 (6 bases). V was trimmed by 7 bases and J by 7 bases, leaving 13 bases between them. This CDR3 has 13 amino acids. Looked up from germline, CDR1 is SNHLY and CDR2 is FYNNEI. The CDR3 bases are TGTGCCAGCATAGCGACGGAGGGCGGGGAGCTGTTTTTT. This gives the protein CASIATEGGELFF. The full variable domain, completed using reference TRBV2 and TRBJ2-2, is EPEVTQTPSHQVTQMGQEVILRCVPISNHLYFYWYRQILGQKVEFLVSFYNNEISEKSEIFDDQFSVERPDGSNFTLKIRSTKLEDSAMYFCASIATEGGELFFGEGSRLTVL.

This clone was picked up one time. The chain carries TRBV18 and TRBJ2-5, with D unclear. Trimming removed 1 base at V and 0 bases at J, with 3 bases between. CDR3 length: 13 amino acids. In germline, CDR1 is KGHSH, CDR2 LQKENI. DNA of the CDR3: TGTGCCAGCTCACCACTAGACCAAGAGACCCAGTACTTC. Amino acids: CASSPLDQETQYF.

This clone has a handful of counts. The J gene is TRBJ1-1, the V gene TRBV5-4; D is possibly TRBD1 (6 bases). The CDR3 has 14 residues. The germline V gene encodes CDR1 SGHNT and CDR2 YYREEE (reference sequence). V was shortened by 1 base and J by 0 bases, with 7 bases between the two germline ends. The CDR3, as DNA: TGTGCCAGCAGCTTGCAGGGGATGAACACTGAAGCTTTCTTT. It is translated as CASSLQGMNTEAFF.

The chain is built from TRBV7-6 and TRBJ1-2, with D tentatively TRBD1 (5 bases). CDR1 SGHVS and CDR2 FNYEAQ come from the germline V gene. The germline V and J ends were trimmed by 5 bases and 5 bases, with 15 bases remaining between them. The CDR3 contains 14 residues. The CDR3 DNA reads TGTGCCAGCAGCCCAGGGCCCGGCCTTTATGGCTACACCTTC. Translation: CASSPGPGLYGYTF.

Comment on this clone: Germline and junction disagree at one end, which may indicate a read error. The chain links TRBV7-9 to TRBJ1-2, with TRBD1 matching over 9 bases. The germline gives CDR1 SEHNR, CDR2 FQNEAQ (reference sequence). The CDR3 runs to 16 residues. The CDR3 loop reads CSSSLRGTGIGDGYTF. The CDR3 nucleotides are TGTTCCAGCAGCTTAAGGGGGACAGGGATAGGCGATGGCTACACCTTC.

The chain has TRBV7-9 and TRBJ2-7; 7 nucleotides line up with TRBD1. The CDR3 length is 16 residues. The germline V gene has CDR1 SEHNR and CDR2 FQNEAQ (reference sequence). After removal of 3 bases from V and 4 bases from J, the junction contained 12 bases not matched to a gene. Written as DNA, the CDR3 is TGTGCCAGCAGCTTTTCCCGGGCAGGGGGTATGTACGAGCAGTACTTC. Protein sequence: CASSFSRAGGMYEQYF.

This chain joins TRBV19 and TRBJ2-7; 8 bases fit TRBD1. This CDR3 is 13 amino acids long. J lost 3 bases, V lost 5 bases, and 3 bases had no gene match. Germline-derived CDR1 and CDR2 are LNHDA and SQIVND (reference sequence). The CDR3 DNA reads as TGTGCCAGTAGTTCGACAGGGGTCTACGAGCAGTACTTC. It codes for CASSSTGVYEQYF.

This clone appeared a single time. The V gene is TRBV11-2, the J gene TRBJ2-7; 11 bases are a match to TRBD2. Germline values: CDR1 SGHAT, CDR2 FQNNGV. J lost 4 bases, V lost 2 bases, and 4 bases had no gene match. This CDR3 contains 15 residues. For the CDR3, the DNA is TGTGCCAGCAGCTTACTAGCGGGGGGACTTTACGAGCAGTACTTC. This translates into CASSLLAGGLYEQYF.

The chain carries TRBV4-3 and TRBJ2-3; 12 positions match TRBD2. Germline CDR1 reads LGHNA; CDR2 reads YSLEER. CDR3 length equals 17 residues. The V segment lost 1 base and the J segment 6 bases; nucleotides outside the gene matches: 8. The CDR3 DNA is TGCGCCAGCAGCCAAGGGGCTAGCGGGGGGGCCTCCGATACGCAGTATTTT. This translates into CASSQGASGGASDTQYF.

Of note for this clone: The junction departs from the called germline gene at one end, perhaps through a read error. This sequence joins TRBV19 and TRBJ1-2; a possible D gene is TRBD1 (5 bases). Germline loops: CDR1 LNHDA, CDR2 SQIVND (reference sequence). The CDR3 has 13 amino acids. Here the CDR3 reads CASSIGASYGYPF. As DNA, the CDR3 is TGTGCCAGTAGTATTGGGGCCAGCTATGGCTACCCCTTC. Full variable domain (remainder filled in from reference TRBV19 and TRBJ1-2): DGGITQSPKYLFRKEGQNVTLSCEQNLNHDAMYWYRQDPGQGLRLIYYSQIVNDFQKGDIAEGYSVSREKKESFPLTVTSAQKNPTAFYLCASSIGASYGYPFGSGTRLTVV.

The chain is built from TRBV6-5 and TRBJ1-2; 7 positions agree with TRBD1. Per the germline V gene, CDR1 is MNHEY and CDR2 is SVGAGI. Trimming took 5 bases from V and 0 from J; bases not matched to a gene: 3. CDR3 size: 14 residues. The CDR3 here is CASSGGTANYGYTF. The DNA of the CDR3 is TGTGCCAGCAGTGGGGGGACAGCTAACTATGGCTACACCTTC.

The rearrangement joins TRBV11-2 to TRBJ2-5; TRBD1 matches at 8 bases. The CDR3 extends over 15 amino acids. The trim removed 5 bases at V and 5 bases at J, leaving 10 bases unmatched. Germline CDR1 is SGHAT and CDR2 is FQNNGV. The DNA for the CDR3 is TGTGCCAGCAGCCTCACTTGGACAGGGAAGGAGACCCAGTACTTC. Its translation is CASSLTWTGKETQYF.

The chain joins TRBV5-6 to TRBJ2-7; D call uncertain. V was pared by 2 bases and J by 5 bases, with 11 bases between. In germline, CDR1 is SGHDT, CDR2 YYEEEE. This CDR3 comprises 13 residues. CDR3 bases: TGTGCCAGCAGCTTTTATAGAGGCCACGAGCAGTACTTC. As protein: CASSFYRGHEQYF.

This clone appeared a few times. The J gene is TRBJ1-1, the V gene TRBV6-1, with TRBD1 as a possible D gene (5 bases). CDR1 is MNHNS and CDR2 is SASEGT in the germline V gene. V lost 2 bases and J 12 bases, leaving 13 bases between the germline ends. The CDR3 runs to 12 residues. In DNA, the CDR3 is TGTGCCAGCAGTGAAACGGCAGGGAGGTCTTTCTTT. Translation: CASSETAGRSFF.

The chain is built from TRBV28 and TRBJ1-3; no reliable D call. This CDR3 is built from 14 residues. The V end lost 4 bases, the J end lost 0 bases, and 7 bases lay between the germline ends. Germline V gives CDR1 MDHEN, CDR2 SYDVKM. CDR3 loop: CASSWLPSGNTIYF. CDR3 nucleotide sequence: TGTGCCAGCAGTTGGCTCCCCTCTGGAAACACCATATATTTT.

J is TRBJ2-3 and V is TRBV30, with 13 bases lining up with TRBD2. Germline values: CDR1 GTSNPN, CDR2 SVGIG (reference sequence). This CDR3 is built from 20 residues. V trimming: 3 bases; J trimming: 5 bases; junction bases outside the gene matches: 20. The CDR3 region has the DNA TGTGCCTGGAGCCCATCTCCGACTAGCGGGGGGACGGGTGTGAGAGATACGCAGTATTTT. Protein sequence: CAWSPSPTSGGTGVRDTQYF. The full variable domain, rest sourced from reference TRBV30 and TRBJ2-3, is SQTIHQWPATLVQPVGSPLSLECTVEGTSNPNLYWYRQAAGRGLQLLFYSVGIGQISSEVPQNLSASRPQDRQFILSSKKLLLSDSGFYLCAWSPSPTSGGTGVRDTQYFGPGTRLTVL.

The gene calls are TRBV6-5 and TRBJ1-6, with a weak D call TRBD1 (5 bases). The ends were cut back, 6 bases at V and 4 bases at J, with 10 bases in the middle. CDR3 length: 14 residues. Germline CDR1 reads MNHEY; CDR2 reads SVGAGI. The CDR3 DNA follows: TGTGCCAGCAGCTCGCAGGGTTATAATTCACCCCTCCACTTT. It is translated as CASSSQGYNSPLHF.

This clone was picked up a small number of times. CDR3 sequence: CASSQEDTNTEAFF. CDR3 bases: TGCGCCAGCAGCCAAGAAGACACGAACACTGAAGCTTTCTTT. The rearrangement links TRBV4-3 to TRBJ1-1; D gene unclear. Trimming pared 0 bases from V and 1 base from J, leaving 6 bases between. The CDR3 consists of 14 residues. CDR1 is LGHNA, CDR2 YSLEER, per germline.

The gene calls are TRBV30 and TRBJ2-2; tentatively, D is TRBD2 (6 bases). The CDR3 spans 14 residues. V lost 1 base to trimming and J lost 6 bases, with 12 bases between them. Germline V gene sequence: CDR1 GTSNPN, CDR2 SVGIG (reference sequence). The CDR3 loop is CAWSEGRMAGELFF. The DNA for the CDR3 is TGTGCCTGGAGTGAGGGGAGGATGGCCGGGGAGCTGTTTTTT.